The clone carrying this T cell receptor (beta chain) was counted only a few times. The data stem from a study of identical twins. Healthy Caucasians were all of the donors. The germline V and J ends were trimmed by 5 bases and 0 bases, with 11 bases remaining between them. The V gene's germline CDR1 is MNHEY and CDR2 SVGAGI. The CDR3 runs to 14 residues. The cDNA had a unique molecular identifier and a template-switch universal primer site. TCRdb re-analysed the 5' RACE reads in MiXCR, keeping a single row per CDR3 protein. The sample lists a few hundred thousand distinct CDR3 sequences; approximately 8.6% were seen once. This same sample was also part of a study on yellow fever vaccine responses in identical twins. As that report states: Reported findings indicate that twins' vaccine T cell responses seemed partially convergent, partially personalized.

Material for sequencing was CD8+ T cells sorted from blood. V usage is TRBV6-5 and J usage is TRBJ2-7, with D maybe TRBD1 (6 bases). This TCR derives from a woman in her late teens or twenties in good health. CDR3 residues: CASSPSDSSYEQYF. For the CDR3, the DNA is TGTGCCAGCAGTCCCTCGGACAGCTCCTACGAGCAGTACTTC.